This TCR beta chain was observed in a study of cytomegalovirus exposure and HLA in healthy donors. The CDR3 length is 15 residues. J gave up 4 bases and V 2 bases, and 6 bases lay outside the gene matches. Per germline, CDR1 LNHDA and CDR2 SQIVND (reference sequence). This clone was detected only once. Its antigen is unidentified. The method was immunoSEQ multiplex PCR; TCRdb's version includes in-frame clones alone and lacks a portion of them. In the table there are about 360,000 clones, 75% to 90% of which are singletons. Findings of the study overall: Usually a TCR sequence was rare, but some public TCRs were found in many donors. Researchers counted roughly 150 TCR beta chains as cytomegalovirus-associated.

The sample taken for sequencing was PBMCs. The TCR originated in a woman between 18 and 29 years old in good health and CMV-seronegative. The V gene is TRBV19, the J gene TRBJ2-7; TRBD1 aligns across 9 bases. Written as DNA, the CDR3 is TGTGCCAGTAGTATAATCGGGACAGGGATATACGAGCAGTACTTC. Residues: CASSIIGTGIYEQYF.